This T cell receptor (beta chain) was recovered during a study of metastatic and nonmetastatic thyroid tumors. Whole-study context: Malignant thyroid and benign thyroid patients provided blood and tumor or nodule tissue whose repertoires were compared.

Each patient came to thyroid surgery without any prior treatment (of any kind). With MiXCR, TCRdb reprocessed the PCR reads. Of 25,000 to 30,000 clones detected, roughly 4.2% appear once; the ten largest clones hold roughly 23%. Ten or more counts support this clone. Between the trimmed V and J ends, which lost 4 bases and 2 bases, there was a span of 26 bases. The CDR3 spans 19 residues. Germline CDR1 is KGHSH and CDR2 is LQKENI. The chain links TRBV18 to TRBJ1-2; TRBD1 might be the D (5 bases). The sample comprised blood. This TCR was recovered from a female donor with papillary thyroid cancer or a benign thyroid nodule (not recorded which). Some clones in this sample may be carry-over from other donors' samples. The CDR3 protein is CASSRGQGYPQSSNYGYTF. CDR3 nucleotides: TGTGCCAGCTCACGAGGACAAGGGTACCCGCAATCATCAAACTATGGCTACACCTTC.